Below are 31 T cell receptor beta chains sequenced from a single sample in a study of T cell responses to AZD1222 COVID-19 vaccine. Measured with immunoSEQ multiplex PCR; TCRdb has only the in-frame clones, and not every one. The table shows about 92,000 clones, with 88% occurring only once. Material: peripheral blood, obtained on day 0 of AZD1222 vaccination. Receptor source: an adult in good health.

For the CDR3, the DNA is TGCGCCAGCAGAGCCTTCCAGCGGGAGAATGGAGAGACCCAGTACTTC. Its protein product is CASRAFQRENGETQYF. The V and J genes are TRBV5-1 and TRBJ2-5; 8 bases match TRBD2. CDR1 is SGHRS, CDR2 YFSETQ, per germline. The CDR3 runs to 16 residues. The V gene end was trimmed by 5 bases and the J gene end by 4 bases; junction bases not matched to a gene: 13.

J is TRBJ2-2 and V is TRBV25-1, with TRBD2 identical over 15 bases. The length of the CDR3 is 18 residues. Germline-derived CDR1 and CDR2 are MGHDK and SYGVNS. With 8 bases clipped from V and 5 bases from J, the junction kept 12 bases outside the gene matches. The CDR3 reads CASATGTSGRILTGELFF. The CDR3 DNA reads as TGTGCCAGCGCCACCGGGACTAGCGGGAGGATTTTAACCGGGGAGCTGTTTTTT.

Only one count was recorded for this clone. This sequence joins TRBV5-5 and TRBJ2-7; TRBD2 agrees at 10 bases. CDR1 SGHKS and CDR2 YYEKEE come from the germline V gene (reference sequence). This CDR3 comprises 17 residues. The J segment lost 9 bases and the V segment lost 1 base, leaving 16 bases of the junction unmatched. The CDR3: CASSLSFSGGTSQVQYF. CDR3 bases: TGTGCCAGCAGCTTGAGCTTTAGCGGGGGGACCTCTCAGGTGCAGTACTTC.

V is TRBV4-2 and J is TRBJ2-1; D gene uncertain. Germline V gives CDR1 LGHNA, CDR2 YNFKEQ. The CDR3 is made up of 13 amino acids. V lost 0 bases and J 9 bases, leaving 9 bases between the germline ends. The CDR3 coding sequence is TGTGCCAGCAGCCAAGATCCGTGGGGTGAGCAGTTCTTC. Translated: CASSQDPWGEQFF.

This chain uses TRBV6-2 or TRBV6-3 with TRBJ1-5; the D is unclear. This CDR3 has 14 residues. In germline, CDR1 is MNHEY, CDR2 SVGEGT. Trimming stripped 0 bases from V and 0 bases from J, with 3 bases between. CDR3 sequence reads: CASSYSNSNQPQHF. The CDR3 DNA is TGTGCCAGCAGTTACTCTAATAGCAATCAGCCCCAGCATTTT.

DNA for the CDR3: TGTGCCAGCAGCTCGCCAGACAGGGGGACGTACTTC. This sequence encodes CASSSPDRGTYF. The gene calls are TRBV3-1 (or the pseudogene TRBV3-2) and TRBJ2-4; 9 positions agree with TRBD1. V lost 5 bases to trimming and J lost 15 bases; unmatched junction nucleotides: 8. The CDR3 totals 12 residues. CDR1 is LGHDT, CDR2 YNNKEL, per germline (reference sequence).

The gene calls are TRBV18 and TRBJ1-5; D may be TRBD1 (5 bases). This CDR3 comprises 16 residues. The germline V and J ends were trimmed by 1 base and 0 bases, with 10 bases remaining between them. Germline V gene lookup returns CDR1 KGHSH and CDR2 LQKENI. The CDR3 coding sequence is TGTGCCAGCTCACCACAAAACAGGAGTAGCAATCAGCCCCAGCATTTT. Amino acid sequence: CASSPQNRSSNQPQHF.

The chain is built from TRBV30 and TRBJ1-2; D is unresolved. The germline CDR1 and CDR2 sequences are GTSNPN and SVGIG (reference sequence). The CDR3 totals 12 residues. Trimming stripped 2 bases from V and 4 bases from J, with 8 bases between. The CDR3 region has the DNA TGTGCCTGGAGTCCACGGTTCTATGGCTACACCTTC. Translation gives CAWSPRFYGYTF.

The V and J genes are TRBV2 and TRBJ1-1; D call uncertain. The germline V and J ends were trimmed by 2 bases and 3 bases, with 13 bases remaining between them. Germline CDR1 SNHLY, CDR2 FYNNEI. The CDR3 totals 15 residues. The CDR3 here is CASSELEGPHTEAFF. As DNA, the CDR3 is TGTGCCAGCAGTGAACTGGAAGGGCCCCACACTGAAGCTTTCTTT. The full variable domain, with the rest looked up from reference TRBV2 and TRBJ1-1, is EPEVTQTPSHQVTQMGQEVILRCVPISNHLYFYWYRQILGQKVEFLVSFYNNEISEKSEIFDDQFSVERPDGSNFTLKIRSTKLEDSAMYFCASSELEGPHTEAFFGQGTRLTVV.

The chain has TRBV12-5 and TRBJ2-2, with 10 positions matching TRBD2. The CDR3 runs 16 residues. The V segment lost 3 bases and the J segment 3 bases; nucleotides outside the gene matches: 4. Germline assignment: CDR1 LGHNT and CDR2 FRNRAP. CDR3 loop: CASGFLAGGYTGELFF. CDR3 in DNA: TGTGCTAGTGGTTTCTTAGCGGGAGGCTACACCGGGGAGCTGTTTTTT.

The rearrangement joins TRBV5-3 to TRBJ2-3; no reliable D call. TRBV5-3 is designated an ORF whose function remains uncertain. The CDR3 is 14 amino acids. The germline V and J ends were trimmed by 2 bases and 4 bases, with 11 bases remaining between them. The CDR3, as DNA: TGTGCCAGAAGCTTCGGTTTCGGCCCAGATACGCAGTATTTT. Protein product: CARSFGFGPDTQYF.

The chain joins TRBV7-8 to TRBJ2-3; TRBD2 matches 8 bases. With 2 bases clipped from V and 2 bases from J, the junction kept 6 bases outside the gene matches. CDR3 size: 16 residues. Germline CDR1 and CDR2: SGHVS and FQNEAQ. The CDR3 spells CASSLQTSEVTDTQYF. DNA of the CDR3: TGTGCCAGCAGCTTACAGACTAGCGAAGTCACAGATACGCAGTATTTT.

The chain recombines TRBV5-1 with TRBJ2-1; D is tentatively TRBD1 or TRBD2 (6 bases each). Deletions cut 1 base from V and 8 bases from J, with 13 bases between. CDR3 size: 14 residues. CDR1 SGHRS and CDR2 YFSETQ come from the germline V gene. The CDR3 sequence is CASSLSGGLDEQFF. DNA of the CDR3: TGCGCCAGCAGCTTGTCTGGGGGGCTCGATGAGCAGTTCTTC.

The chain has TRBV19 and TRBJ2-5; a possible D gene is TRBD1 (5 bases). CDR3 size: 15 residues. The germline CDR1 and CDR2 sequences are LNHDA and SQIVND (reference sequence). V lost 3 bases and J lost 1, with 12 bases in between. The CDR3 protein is CASSMARVPQETQYF. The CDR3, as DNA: TGTGCCAGTAGTATGGCCAGGGTACCCCAAGAGACCCAGTACTTC.

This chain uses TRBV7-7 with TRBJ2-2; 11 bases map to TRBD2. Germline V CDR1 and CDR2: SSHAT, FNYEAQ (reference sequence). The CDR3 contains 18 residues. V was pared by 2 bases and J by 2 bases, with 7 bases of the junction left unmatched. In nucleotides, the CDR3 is TGTGCCAGCAGCTTAACTAGCGGGAGCTACGACAACACCGGGGAGCTGTTTTTT. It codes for CASSLTSGSYDNTGELFF.

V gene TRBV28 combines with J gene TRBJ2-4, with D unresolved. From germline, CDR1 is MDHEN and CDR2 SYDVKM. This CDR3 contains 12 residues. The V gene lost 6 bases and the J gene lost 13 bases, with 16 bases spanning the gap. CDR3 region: CASRLGRSSQYF. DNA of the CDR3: TGTGCCAGCAGGCTAGGACGTTCGTCGCAGTACTTC.

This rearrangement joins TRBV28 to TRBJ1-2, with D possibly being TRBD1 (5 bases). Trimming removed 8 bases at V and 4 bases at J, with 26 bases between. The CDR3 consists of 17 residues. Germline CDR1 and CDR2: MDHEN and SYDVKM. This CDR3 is CASHPTGTGKSFYGYTF. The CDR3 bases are TGTGCCAGCCATCCCACTGGGACGGGGAAATCATTCTATGGCTACACCTTC.

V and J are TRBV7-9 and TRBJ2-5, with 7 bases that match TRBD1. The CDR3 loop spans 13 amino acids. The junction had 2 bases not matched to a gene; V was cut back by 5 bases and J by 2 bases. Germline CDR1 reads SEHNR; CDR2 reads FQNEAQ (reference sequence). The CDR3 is CASSPGQQETQYF. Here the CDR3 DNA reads TGTGCCAGCAGCCCGGGACAGCAAGAGACCCAGTACTTC. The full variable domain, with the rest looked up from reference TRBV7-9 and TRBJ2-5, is DTGVSQNPRHKITKRGQNVTFRCDPISEHNRLYWYRQTLGQGPEFLTYFQNEAQLEKSRLLSDRFSAERPKGSFSTLEIQRTEQGDSAMYLCASSPGQQETQYFGPGTRLLVL.

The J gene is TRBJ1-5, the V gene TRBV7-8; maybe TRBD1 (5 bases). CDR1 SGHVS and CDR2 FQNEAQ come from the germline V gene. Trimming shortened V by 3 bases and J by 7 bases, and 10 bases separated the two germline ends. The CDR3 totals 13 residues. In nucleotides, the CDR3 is TGTGCCAGCAGCTTCCCTGGGGCACAGCCCCAGCATTTT. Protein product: CASSFPGAQPQHF.

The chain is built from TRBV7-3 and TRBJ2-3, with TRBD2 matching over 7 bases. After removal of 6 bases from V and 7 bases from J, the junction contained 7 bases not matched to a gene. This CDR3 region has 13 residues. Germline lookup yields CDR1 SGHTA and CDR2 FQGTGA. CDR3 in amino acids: CASSRWEGYTQYF. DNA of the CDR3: TGTGCCAGCAGTCGCTGGGAGGGCTATACGCAGTATTTT.

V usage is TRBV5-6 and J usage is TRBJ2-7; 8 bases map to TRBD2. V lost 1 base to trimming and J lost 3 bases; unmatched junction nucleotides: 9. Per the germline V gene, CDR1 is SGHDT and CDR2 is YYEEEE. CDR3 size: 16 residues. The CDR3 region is CASSLSGGTRHYEQYF. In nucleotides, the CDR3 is TGTGCCAGCAGCTTGAGTGGGGGGACTAGACACTACGAGCAGTACTTC.

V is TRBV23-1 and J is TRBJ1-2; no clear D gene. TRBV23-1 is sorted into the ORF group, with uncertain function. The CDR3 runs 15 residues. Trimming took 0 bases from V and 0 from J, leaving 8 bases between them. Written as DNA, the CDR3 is TGCGCCAGCAGTCAATCGGAGGGAGCTAACTATGGCTACACCTTC. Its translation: CASSQSEGANYGYTF.

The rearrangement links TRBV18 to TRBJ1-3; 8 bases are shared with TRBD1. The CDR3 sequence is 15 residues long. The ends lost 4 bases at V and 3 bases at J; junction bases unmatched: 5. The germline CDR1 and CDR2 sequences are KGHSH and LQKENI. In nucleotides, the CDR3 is TGTGCCAGCTCACTGGGACAGGCTCGTGGAAACACCATATATTTT. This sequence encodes CASSLGQARGNTIYF.

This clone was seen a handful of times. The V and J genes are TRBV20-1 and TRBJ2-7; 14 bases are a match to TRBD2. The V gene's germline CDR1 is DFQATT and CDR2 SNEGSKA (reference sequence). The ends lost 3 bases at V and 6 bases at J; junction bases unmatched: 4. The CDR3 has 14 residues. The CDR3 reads CSASDGTSGSEQYF. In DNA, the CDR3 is TGCAGTGCTAGTGACGGGACTAGCGGGAGCGAGCAGTACTTC.

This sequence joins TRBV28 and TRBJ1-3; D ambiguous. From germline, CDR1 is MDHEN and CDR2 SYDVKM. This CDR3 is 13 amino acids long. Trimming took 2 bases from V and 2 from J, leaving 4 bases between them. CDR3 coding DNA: TGTGCCAGCAGTTTAGTAGCTGGAAACACCATATATTTT. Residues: CASSLVAGNTIYF.

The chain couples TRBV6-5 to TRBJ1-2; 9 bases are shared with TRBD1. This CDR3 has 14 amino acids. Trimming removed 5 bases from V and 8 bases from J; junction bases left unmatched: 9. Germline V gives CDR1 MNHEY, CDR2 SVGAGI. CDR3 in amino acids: CASSPDRGVSGYTF. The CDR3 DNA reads TGTGCCAGCAGTCCCGACAGGGGGGTGTCGGGCTACACCTTC.

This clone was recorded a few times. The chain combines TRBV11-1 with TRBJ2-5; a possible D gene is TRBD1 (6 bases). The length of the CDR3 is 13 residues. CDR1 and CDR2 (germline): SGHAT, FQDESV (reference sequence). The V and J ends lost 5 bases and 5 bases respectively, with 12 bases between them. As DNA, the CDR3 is TGTGCCAGCAGCCAAACAGGGAAGGAGACCCAGTACTTC. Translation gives CASSQTGKETQYF.

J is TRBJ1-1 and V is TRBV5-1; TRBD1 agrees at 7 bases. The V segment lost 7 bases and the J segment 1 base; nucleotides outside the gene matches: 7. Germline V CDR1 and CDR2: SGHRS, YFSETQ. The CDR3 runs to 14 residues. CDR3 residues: CASRQDRRNTEAFF. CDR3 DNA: TGCGCCAGCCGCCAGGACAGGCGGAACACTGAAGCTTTCTTT.

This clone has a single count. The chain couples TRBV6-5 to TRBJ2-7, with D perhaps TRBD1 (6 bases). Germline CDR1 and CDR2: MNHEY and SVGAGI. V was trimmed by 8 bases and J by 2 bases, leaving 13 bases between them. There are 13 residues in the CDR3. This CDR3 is CASQTGTAYEQYF. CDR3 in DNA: TGTGCCAGCCAGACAGGTACCGCCTACGAGCAGTACTTC.

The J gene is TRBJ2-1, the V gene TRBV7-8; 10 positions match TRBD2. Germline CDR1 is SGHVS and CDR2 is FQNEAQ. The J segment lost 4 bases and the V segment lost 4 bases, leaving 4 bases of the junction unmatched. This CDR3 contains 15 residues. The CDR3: CASSSSGRAYNEQFF. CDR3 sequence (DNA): TGTGCCAGCAGCTCCAGCGGGAGGGCGTACAATGAGCAGTTCTTC.

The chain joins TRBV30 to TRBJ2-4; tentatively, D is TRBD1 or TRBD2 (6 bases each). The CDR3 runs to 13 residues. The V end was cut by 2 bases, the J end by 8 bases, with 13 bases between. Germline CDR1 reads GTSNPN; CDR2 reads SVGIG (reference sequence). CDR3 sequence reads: CAWSQGRDDIQYF. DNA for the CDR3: TGTGCCTGGAGTCAGGGGCGGGATGACATTCAGTACTTC.